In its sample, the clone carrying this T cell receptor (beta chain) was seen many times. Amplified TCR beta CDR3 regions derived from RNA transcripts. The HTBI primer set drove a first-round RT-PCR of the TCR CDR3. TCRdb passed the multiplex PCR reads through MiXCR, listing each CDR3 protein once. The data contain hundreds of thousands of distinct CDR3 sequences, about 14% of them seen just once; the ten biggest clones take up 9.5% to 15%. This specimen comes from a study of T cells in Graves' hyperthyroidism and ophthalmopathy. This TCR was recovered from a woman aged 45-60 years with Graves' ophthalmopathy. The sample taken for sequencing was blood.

This CDR3 reads CASSLVRGPLGEQYF. The CDR3 nucleotides are TGTGCCAGCAGCTTAGTGAGGGGACCTTTGGGGGAGCAGTACTTC. The genes are TRBV11-2 and TRBJ2-7, with D perhaps given as TRBD1 or TRBD2 (5 bases each). The CDR3 spans 15 residues. Germline CDR1 and CDR2: SGHAT and FQNNGV. Trimming took off 1 base at V and 7 bases at J, with 17 bases between the two ends.